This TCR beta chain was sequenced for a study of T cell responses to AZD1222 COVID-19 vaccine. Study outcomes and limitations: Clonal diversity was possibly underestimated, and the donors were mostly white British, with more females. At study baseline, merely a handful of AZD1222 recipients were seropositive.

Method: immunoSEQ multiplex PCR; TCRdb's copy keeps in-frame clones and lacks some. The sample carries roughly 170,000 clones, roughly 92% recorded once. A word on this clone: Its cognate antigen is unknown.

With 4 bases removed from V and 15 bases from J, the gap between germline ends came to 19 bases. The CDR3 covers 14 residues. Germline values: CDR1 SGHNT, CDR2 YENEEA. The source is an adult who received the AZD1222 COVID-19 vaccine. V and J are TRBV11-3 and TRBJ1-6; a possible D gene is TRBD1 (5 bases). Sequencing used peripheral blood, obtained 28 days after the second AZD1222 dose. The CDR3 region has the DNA TGTGCCAGCAGCTCCGGCCCCCTGGAGGGGATCCTCCACTTT. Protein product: CASSSGPLEGILHF.